Shown below are 8 T cell receptor beta chains from a single sample sequenced in a study of T cells in Graves' hyperthyroidism and ophthalmopathy. Researchers took RNA transcripts and amplified the TCR beta CDR3 regions from them. With the HTBI primer set, the TCR CDR3 went through a first round of RT-PCR. TCRdb re-analysed the multiplex PCR reads in MiXCR, keeping a single row per CDR3 protein. Among some 510,000 distinct CDR3 sequences, around 21% were seen once, and the ten largest hold 26%. Source material: blood. The receptor set was obtained from a man aged 18 to 30 with Graves' hyperthyroidism.

This clonotype has at least ten counts. CDR3 DNA: TGTGCCAGCAGTGGCGGCCCGACCAGACCCCTGTTTTTT. It codes for CASSGGPTRPLFF. The chain is built from TRBV6-1 and TRBJ2-2; D not certain. CDR1 is MNHNS and CDR2 is SASEGT in the germline V gene. The CDR3 length is 13 residues. Trimming removed 4 bases at V and 14 bases at J, with 17 bases between.

This clonotype came up many times. The genes are TRBV20-1 and TRBJ1-2, with 7 bases fitting TRBD1. Germline CDR1 and CDR2: DFQATT and SNEGSKA (reference sequence). The CDR3 runs to 15 residues. The V and J ends lost 3 bases and 4 bases, in that order; junction bases with no gene match: 11. The CDR3 DNA is TGCAGTGCTAGGAGTTATGGAGGGGGCGGCTATGGCTACACCTTC. This sequence encodes CSARSYGGGGYGYTF.

This clonotype was observed a single time. This rearrangement joins TRBV6-1 to TRBJ2-5, with 8 bases aligning to TRBD2. The V gene's germline CDR1 is MNHNS and CDR2 SASEGT. This CDR3 contains 15 residues. V shed 8 bases and J 1 base; nucleotides not matched to a gene: 9. CDR3 residues: CASGRTAGVQETQYF. The CDR3 nucleotides read TGTGCCAGCGGAAGAACAGCGGGGGTCCAAGAGACCCAGTACTTC.

This clonotype was seen many times. The CDR3 here is CASSLDSPETQYF. CDR3 nucleotide sequence: TGTGCCAGCAGTCTTGACAGTCCCGAGACCCAGTACTTC. The chain combines TRBV28 with TRBJ2-5; possible D gene TRBD1, 5 bases. CDR1 MDHEN and CDR2 SYDVKM come from the germline V gene. The CDR3 length is 13 residues. V lost 5 bases and J lost 5, with 12 bases in between.

The sample holds a few counts of this clonotype. CDR3 region: CASTMGVNTEAFF. The CDR3, as DNA: TGTGCCAGTACTATGGGGGTGAACACTGAAGCTTTCTTT. J is TRBJ1-1 and V is TRBV19; a possible D gene is TRBD1 (5 bases). The CDR3 extends over 13 amino acids. Germline CDR1 is LNHDA and CDR2 is SQIVND (reference sequence). The V and J ends lost 7 bases and 0 bases respectively, with 9 bases between them.

The gene calls are TRBV7-6 and TRBJ2-5; D ambiguous. Germline CDR1 reads SGHVS; CDR2 reads FNYEAQ. The CDR3 spans 12 residues. V was cut by 2 bases and J by 4 bases, with 5 bases left in between. CDR3 DNA: TGTGCCAGCAGCTTACTATCAGAGACCCAGTACTTC. Residues: CASSLLSETQYF.

J is TRBJ1-2 and V is TRBV28; D is unclear. The CDR3 is 13 amino acids. V was clipped by 7 bases and J by 7 bases, with 16 bases between them. CDR1 MDHEN and CDR2 SYDVKM come from the germline V gene. CDR3 sequence (DNA): TGTGCCAGCACCGACGATGGGTTCGGTGGCTACACCTTC. Protein product: CASTDDGFGGYTF.

This clonotype has a handful of counts. V is TRBV4-1 and J is TRBJ1-3; no definite D call. CDR1 is MGHRA, CDR2 YSYEKL, per germline. The V and J ends lost 1 base and 0 bases respectively, with 7 bases between them. The CDR3 contains 15 residues. The CDR3 nucleotides read TGCGCCAGCAGCCAAGGGTCCAACTCTGGAAACACCATATATTTT. Protein sequence: CASSQGSNSGNTIYF.